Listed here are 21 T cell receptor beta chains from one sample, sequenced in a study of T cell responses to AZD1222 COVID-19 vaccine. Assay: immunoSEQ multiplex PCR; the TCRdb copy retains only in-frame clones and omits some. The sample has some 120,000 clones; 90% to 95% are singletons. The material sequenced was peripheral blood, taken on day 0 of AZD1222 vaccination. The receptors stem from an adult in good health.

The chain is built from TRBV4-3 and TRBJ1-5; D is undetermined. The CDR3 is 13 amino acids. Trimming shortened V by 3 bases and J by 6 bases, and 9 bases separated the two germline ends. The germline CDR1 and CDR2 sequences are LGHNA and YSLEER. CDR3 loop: CASSQAYAQPQHF. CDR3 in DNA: TGCGCCAGCAGCCAGGCCTACGCTCAGCCCCAGCATTTT.

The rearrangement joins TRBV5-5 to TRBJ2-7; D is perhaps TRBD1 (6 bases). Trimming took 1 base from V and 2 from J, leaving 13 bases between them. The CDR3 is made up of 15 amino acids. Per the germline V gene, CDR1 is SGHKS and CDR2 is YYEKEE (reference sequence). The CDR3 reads CASSLRQGLAYEQYF. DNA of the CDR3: TGTGCCAGCAGCTTGCGGCAGGGGCTAGCCTACGAGCAGTACTTC.

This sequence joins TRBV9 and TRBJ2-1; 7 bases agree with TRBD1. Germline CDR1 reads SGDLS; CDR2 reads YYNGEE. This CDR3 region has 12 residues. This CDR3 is CAAEGALDEQFF. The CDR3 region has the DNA TGTGCAGCAGAGGGGGCGCTCGATGAGCAGTTCTTC. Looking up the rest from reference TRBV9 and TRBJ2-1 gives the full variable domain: DSGVTQTPKHLITATGQRVTLRCSPRSGDLSVYWYQQSLDQGLQFLIQYYNGEERAKGNILERFSAQQFPDLHSELNLSSLELGDSALYFCAAEGALDEQFFGPGTRLTVL.

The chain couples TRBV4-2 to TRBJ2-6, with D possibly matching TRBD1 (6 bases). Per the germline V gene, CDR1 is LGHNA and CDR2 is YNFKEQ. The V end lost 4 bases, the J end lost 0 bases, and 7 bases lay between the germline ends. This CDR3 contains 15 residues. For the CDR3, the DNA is TGTGCCAGCAGCCCGGACAGCTCTGGGGCCAACGTCCTGACTTTC. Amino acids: CASSPDSSGANVLTF.

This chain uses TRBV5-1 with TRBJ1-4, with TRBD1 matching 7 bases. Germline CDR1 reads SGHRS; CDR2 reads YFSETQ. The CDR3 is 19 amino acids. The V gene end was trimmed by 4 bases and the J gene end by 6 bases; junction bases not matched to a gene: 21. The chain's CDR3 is CASSPDRVQLKDLDEKLFF. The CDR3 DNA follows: TGCGCCAGCAGCCCTGACAGGGTTCAATTAAAAGATCTGGATGAAAAACTGTTTTTT. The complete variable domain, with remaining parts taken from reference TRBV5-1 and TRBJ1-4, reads KAGVTQTPRYLIKTRGQQVTLSCSPISGHRSVSWYQQTPGQGLQFLFEYFSETQRNKGNFPGRFSGRQFSNSRSEMNVSTLELGDSALYLCASSPDRVQLKDLDEKLFFGSGTQLSVL.

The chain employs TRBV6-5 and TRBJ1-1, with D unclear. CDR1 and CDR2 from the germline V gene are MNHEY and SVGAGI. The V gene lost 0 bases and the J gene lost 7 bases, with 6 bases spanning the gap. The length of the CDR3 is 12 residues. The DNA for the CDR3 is TGTGCCAGCAGTTACTCTTTGGTTGAAGCTTTCTTT. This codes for CASSYSLVEAFF.

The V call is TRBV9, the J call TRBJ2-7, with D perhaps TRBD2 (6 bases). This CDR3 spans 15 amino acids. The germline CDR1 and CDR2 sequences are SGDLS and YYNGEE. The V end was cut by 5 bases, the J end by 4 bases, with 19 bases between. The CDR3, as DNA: TGTGCCAGCAGTCGGCTCCAGGGAGGTCGGTACGAGCAGTACTTC. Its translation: CASSRLQGGRYEQYF.

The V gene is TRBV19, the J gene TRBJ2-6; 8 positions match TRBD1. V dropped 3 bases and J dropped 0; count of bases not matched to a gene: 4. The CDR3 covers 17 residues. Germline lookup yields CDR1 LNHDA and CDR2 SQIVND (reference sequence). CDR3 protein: CASSMGQALSGANVLTF. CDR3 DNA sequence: TGTGCCAGTAGTATGGGACAGGCCCTCTCTGGGGCCAACGTCCTGACTTTC.

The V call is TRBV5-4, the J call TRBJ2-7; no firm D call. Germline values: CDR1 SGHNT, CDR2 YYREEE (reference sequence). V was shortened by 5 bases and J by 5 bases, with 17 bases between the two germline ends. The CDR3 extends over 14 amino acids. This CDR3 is CASRLTYPSHEQYF. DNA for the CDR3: TGTGCCAGCAGGTTAACTTACCCATCCCACGAGCAGTACTTC.

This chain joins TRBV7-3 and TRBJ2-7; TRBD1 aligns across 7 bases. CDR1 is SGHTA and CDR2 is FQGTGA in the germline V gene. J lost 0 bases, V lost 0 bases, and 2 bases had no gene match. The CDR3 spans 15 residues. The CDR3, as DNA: TGTGCCAGCAGCTTAACGGCAGGGGGCTCCTACGAGCAGTACTTC. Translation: CASSLTAGGSYEQYF. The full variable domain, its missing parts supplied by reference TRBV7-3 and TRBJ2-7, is GAGVSQTPSNKVTEKGKYVELRCDPISGHTALYWYRQSLGQGPEFLIYFQGTGAADDSGLPNDRFFAVRPEGSVSTLKIQRTERGDSAVYLCASSLTAGGSYEQYFGPGTRLTVT.

The CDR3 loop is CASTPGDLTEAFF. For the CDR3, the DNA is TGTGCCAGCACCCCAGGGGACCTGACTGAAGCTTTCTTT. This sequence joins TRBV9 and TRBJ1-1, with D possibly TRBD1 on 6 matching bases. The CDR3 spans 13 residues. V shed 6 bases and J shed 5 bases, with 14 bases lying between them. Germline lookup yields CDR1 SGDLS and CDR2 YYNGEE.

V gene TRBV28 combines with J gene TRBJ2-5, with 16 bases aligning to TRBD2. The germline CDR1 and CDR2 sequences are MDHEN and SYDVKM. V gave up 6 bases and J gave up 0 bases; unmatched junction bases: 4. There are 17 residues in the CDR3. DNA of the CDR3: TGTGCCAGCAGGTCGGGACTAGCGGGGGGGAACCAAGAGACCCAGTACTTC. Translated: CASRSGLAGGNQETQYF.

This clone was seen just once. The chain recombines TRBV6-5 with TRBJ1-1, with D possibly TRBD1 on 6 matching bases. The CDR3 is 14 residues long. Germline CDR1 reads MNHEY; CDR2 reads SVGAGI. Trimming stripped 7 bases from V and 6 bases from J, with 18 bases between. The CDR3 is CASITGRNNAEAFF. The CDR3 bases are TGTGCCAGCATTACAGGGAGAAACAACGCTGAAGCTTTCTTT.

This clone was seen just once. CDR3 in DNA: TGTGCCAGCAGCCCCTTCACTAGCGGGGGGGCAAGTACCGGGGAGCTGTTTTTT. It codes for CASSPFTSGGASTGELFF. The V call is TRBV7-3, the J call TRBJ2-2, with 13 bases identical to TRBD2. The germline V gene has CDR1 SGHTA and CDR2 FQGTGA. V trimming: 5 bases; J trimming: 5 bases; junction bases outside the gene matches: 11. This CDR3 spans 18 amino acids.

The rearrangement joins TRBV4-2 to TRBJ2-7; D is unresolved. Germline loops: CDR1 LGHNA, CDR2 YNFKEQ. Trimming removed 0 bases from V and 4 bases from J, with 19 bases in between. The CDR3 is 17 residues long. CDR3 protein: CASSQDSPEGISYEQYF. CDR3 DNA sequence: TGTGCCAGCAGCCAAGATAGCCCCGAAGGGATCTCTTACGAGCAGTACTTC.

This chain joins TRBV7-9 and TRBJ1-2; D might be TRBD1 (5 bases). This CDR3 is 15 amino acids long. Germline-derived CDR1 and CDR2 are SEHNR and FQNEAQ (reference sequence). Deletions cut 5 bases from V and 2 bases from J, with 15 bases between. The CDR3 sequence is CASSRALRDNYGYTF. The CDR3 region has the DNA TGTGCCAGCAGCCGGGCCCTACGGGACAACTATGGCTACACCTTC.

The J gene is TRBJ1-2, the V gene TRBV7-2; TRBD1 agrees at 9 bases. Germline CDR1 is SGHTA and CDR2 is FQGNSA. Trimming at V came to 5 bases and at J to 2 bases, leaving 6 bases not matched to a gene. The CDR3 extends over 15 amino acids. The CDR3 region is CASSPGQGSNYGYTF. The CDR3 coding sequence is TGTGCCAGCAGCCCTGGACAGGGGTCAAACTATGGCTACACCTTC. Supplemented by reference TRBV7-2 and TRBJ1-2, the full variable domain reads GAGVSQSPSNKVTEKGKDVELRCDPISGHTALYWYRQSLGQGLEFLIYFQGNSAPDKSGLPSDRFSAERTGGSVSTLTIQRTQQEDSAVYLCASSPGQGSNYGYTFGSGTRLTVV.

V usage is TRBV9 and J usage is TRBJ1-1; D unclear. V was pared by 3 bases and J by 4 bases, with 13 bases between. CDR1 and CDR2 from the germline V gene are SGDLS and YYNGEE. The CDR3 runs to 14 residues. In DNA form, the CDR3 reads TGTGCCAGCAGCGCGACGGGAGGTCGCACTGAAGCTTTCTTT. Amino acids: CASSATGGRTEAFF.

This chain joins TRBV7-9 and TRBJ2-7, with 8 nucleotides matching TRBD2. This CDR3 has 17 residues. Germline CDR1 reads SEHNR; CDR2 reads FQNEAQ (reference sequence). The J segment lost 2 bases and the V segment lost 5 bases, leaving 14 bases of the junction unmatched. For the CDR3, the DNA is TGTGCCAGCAGCCCCTTCGGGTGGAGCGGGGGCACCTACGAGCAGTACTTC. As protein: CASSPFGWSGGTYEQYF.

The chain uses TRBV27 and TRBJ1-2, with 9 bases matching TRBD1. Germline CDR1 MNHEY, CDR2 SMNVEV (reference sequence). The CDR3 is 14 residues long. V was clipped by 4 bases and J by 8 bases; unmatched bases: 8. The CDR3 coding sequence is TGTGCCAGCAGTTCCAGACAGGGGGAGAGCGGCTACACCTTC. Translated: CASSSRQGESGYTF.

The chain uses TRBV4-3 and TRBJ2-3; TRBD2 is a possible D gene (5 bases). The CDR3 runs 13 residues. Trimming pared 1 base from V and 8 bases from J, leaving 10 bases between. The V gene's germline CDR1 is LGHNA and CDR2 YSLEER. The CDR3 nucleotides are TGCGCCAGCAGCCAAGGAACTAGTGCTACGCAGTATTTT. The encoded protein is CASSQGTSATQYF.